This TCR beta chain was identified during a study of T cells in Graves' hyperthyroidism and ophthalmopathy. Broader study findings: Ophthalmopathy was separated from stable hyperthyroidism by a 13 V-J model. Most thyroid clonotypes that were expanded above 0.001 also turned up in blood.

Researchers amplified the TCR beta CDR3 regions from RNA transcripts. Initially, a first-round RT-PCR of the TCR CDR3 employed the HTBI primer set. From the multiplex PCR reads, TCRdb called clonotypes with MiXCR, one entry per CDR3 protein. The sample yields about 300,000 distinct CDR3 sequences, roughly 18% seen once. Patients affected by ophthalmopathy presented a Clinical Activity Score of at least 3, a NOSPECS grade of at least 4, and disease duration below 3 months. At least ten counts were recorded for this clonotype. The target antigen is unknown. This CDR3 is built from 16 residues. V lost 5 bases and J lost 4; bases outside the gene matches: 10. Germline lookup yields CDR1 SGHAT and CDR2 FQNNGV.

The chain uses TRBV11-2 and TRBJ2-2, with 7 nucleotides matching TRBD1. The sample consisted of blood. The receptor was derived from a man in his fifties or sixties with Graves' ophthalmopathy. CDR3 protein: CASSPAESGGTGELFF. In DNA, the CDR3 is TGTGCCAGCAGCCCAGCGGAGTCAGGGGGCACCGGGGAGCTGTTTTTT.